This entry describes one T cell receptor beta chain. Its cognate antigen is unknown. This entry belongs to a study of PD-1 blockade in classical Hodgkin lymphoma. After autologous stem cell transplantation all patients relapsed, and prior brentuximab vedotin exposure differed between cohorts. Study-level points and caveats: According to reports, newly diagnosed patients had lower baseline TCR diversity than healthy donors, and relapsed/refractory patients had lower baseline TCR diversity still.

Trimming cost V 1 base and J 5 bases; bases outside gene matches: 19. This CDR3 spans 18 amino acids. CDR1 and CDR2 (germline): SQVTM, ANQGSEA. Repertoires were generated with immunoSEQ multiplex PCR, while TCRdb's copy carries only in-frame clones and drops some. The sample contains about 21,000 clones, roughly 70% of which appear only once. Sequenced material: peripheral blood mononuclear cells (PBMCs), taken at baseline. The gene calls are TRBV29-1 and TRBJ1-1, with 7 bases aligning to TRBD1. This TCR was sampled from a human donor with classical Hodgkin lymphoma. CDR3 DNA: TGCAGCGTTGAAGTCGGACGTAAACAGGGGCGGCAGGGGACTGAAGCTTTCTTT. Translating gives CSVEVGRKQGRQGTEAFF.